These 20 T cell receptor beta chains were all obtained from the same sample, sequenced in a study of T cells in localized non-small cell lung cancer. TCRdb's table, derived via immunoSEQ multiplex PCR, lists solely in-frame clones and lacks some. The repertoire holds approximately 80,000 clones, with approximately 80% as singletons. The input for sequencing was peripheral blood, taken before any cancer treatment. These receptors were collected from a female donor older than 55 with stage I lung adenocarcinoma.

V gene TRBV29-1 combines with J gene TRBJ2-2, with D maybe TRBD2 (6 bases). V lost 7 bases, J lost 6 bases, and 9 bases lay in between. The length of the CDR3 is 11 residues. CDR1 SQVTM and CDR2 ANQGSEA come from the germline V gene. For the CDR3, the DNA is TGCAGCGGGAGGGGTTCCGGGGAGCTGTTTTTT. It translates to CSGRGSGELFF.

The CDR3 bases are TGCAGCGTTGAAGGCTACACCTTC. It translates to CSVEGYTF. The chain recombines TRBV29-1 with TRBJ1-2; D is ambiguous. Germline CDR1 and CDR2: SQVTM and ANQGSEA. This CDR3 is 8 amino acids long. V was pared by 1 base and J by 9 bases, with 0 bases between.

J is TRBJ2-7 and V is TRBV6-6; TRBD1 aligns across 7 bases. Germline V gives CDR1 MNHNY, CDR2 SVGAGI (reference sequence). This CDR3 is 14 amino acids long. J was trimmed by 4 bases and V by 8 bases; bases with no gene match: 11. CDR3 protein: CASRRGQGDYEQYF. As DNA, the CDR3 is TGTGCCAGCCGCCGGGGCCAGGGGGATTACGAGCAGTACTTC.

This chain links TRBV5-4 with TRBJ2-1; D call uncertain. V gave up 0 bases and J gave up 6 bases, with 7 bases separating them. The CDR3 sequence is 13 residues long. CDR1 and CDR2 from the germline V gene are SGHNT and YYREEE (reference sequence). For the CDR3, the DNA is TGTGCCAGCAGCTTGGCCGGGTCCAATGAGCAGTTCTTC. Encoded protein: CASSLAGSNEQFF.

The CDR3 here is CASSLLGQGIKNTEAFF. The DNA of the CDR3 is TGTGCCAGCAGCTTACTAGGACAGGGCATTAAGAACACTGAAGCTTTCTTT. This chain joins TRBV7-9 and TRBJ1-1, with 8 bases fitting TRBD1. The trim removed 2 bases at V and 1 base at J, leaving 9 bases unmatched. The germline V gene encodes CDR1 SEHNR and CDR2 FQNEAQ (reference sequence). The CDR3 spans 17 residues. The variable domain in full, completed from reference TRBV7-9 and TRBJ1-1, reads DTGVSQNPRHKITKRGQNVTFRCDPISEHNRLYWYRQTLGQGPEFLTYFQNEAQLEKSRLLSDRFSAERPKGSFSTLEIQRTEQGDSAMYLCASSLLGQGIKNTEAFFGQGTRLTVV.

Here the CDR3 reads CASSEIAGGSYEQYF. DNA for the CDR3: TGTGCCAGCAGTGAGATAGCGGGAGGATCCTACGAGCAGTACTTC. The V call is TRBV28, the J call TRBJ2-7; 10 bases fit TRBD2. From germline, CDR1 is MDHEN and CDR2 SYDVKM. This CDR3 contains 15 residues. V shed 5 bases, J shed 1 base, and the junction held 5 bases outside the gene matches. The variable domain in full, completed from reference TRBV28 and TRBJ2-7, reads DVKVTQSSRYLVKRTGEKVFLECVQDMDHENMFWYRQDPGLGLRLIYFSYDVKMKEKGDIPEGYSVSREKKERFSLILESASTNQTSMYLCASSEIAGGSYEQYFGPGTRLTVT.

The rearrangement links TRBV4-3 to TRBJ1-1; D not resolved. The CDR3 runs 14 residues. Germline CDR1 LGHNA, CDR2 YSLEER. Trimming shortened V by 6 bases and J by 8 bases, and 19 bases separated the two germline ends. The CDR3 DNA sequence: TGCGCCAGCAGTCCTGACGCTTTTTCTCTAGAAGCTTTCTTT. It encodes CASSPDAFSLEAFF.

This chain uses TRBV5-4 with TRBJ1-2; the match to TRBD1 covers 8 bases. CDR1 is SGHNT and CDR2 is YYREEE in the germline V gene (reference sequence). The V and J ends lost 0 bases and 1 base, in that order; junction bases with no gene match: 8. This CDR3 comprises 17 residues. The CDR3 nucleotides are TGTGCCAGCAGCTTGGCCGGCGGACAGGGAATTAACTATGGCTACACCTTC. It translates to CASSLAGGQGINYGYTF.

The chain couples TRBV7-6 to TRBJ1-3, with a possible D match to TRBD1 (5 bases). The CDR3 length is 15 residues. Germline assignment: CDR1 SGHVS and CDR2 FNYEAQ. Trimming took off 5 bases at V and 1 base at J, with 12 bases between the two ends. CDR3 DNA: TGTGCCAGCAGCGTAGGGGAGGGATCTGGAAACACCATATATTTT. This sequence encodes CASSVGEGSGNTIYF.

This clone was seen a few times. The V gene is TRBV7-9, the J gene TRBJ1-1; tentative D call: TRBD1 (5 bases). The CDR3 has 14 residues. Between the trimmed V and J ends, which lost 6 bases and 6 bases, there was a span of 17 bases. Germline V gene sequence: CDR1 SEHNR, CDR2 FQNEAQ (reference sequence). CDR3 nucleotide sequence: TGTGCCAGCAGGTCCGGGACCCCCGGGCCTGAAGCTTTCTTT. This codes for CASRSGTPGPEAFF. The variable domain in full, completed from reference TRBV7-9 and TRBJ1-1, reads DTGVSQNPRHKITKRGQNVTFRCDPISEHNRLYWYRQTLGQGPEFLTYFQNEAQLEKSRLLSDRFSAERPKGSFSTLEIQRTEQGDSAMYLCASRSGTPGPEAFFGQGTRLTVV.

V and J are TRBV18 and TRBJ2-5, with TRBD1 matching over 12 bases. Germline loops: CDR1 KGHSH, CDR2 LQKENI. The CDR3 contains 15 residues. V trimming: 3 bases; J trimming: 8 bases; junction bases outside the gene matches: 7. CDR3 sequence reads: CASSPSGQGAGTQYF. The DNA of the CDR3 is TGTGCCAGCTCACCTTCGGGACAGGGGGCCGGAACCCAGTACTTC.

The rearrangement joins TRBV9 to TRBJ2-7; unclear D gene. The CDR3 contains 11 residues. Germline V gene sequence: CDR1 SGDLS, CDR2 YYNGEE. V was cut by 4 bases and J by 3 bases, with 5 bases left in between. CDR3 in DNA: TGTGCCAGCAGCAACGGCTACGAGCAGTACTTC. Translated, it gives CASSNGYEQYF.

CDR3 in DNA: TGCGCCAGCAGCCAAACAGCGAGGGGAGGGAGTTATGGCTACACCTTC. Encoded protein: CASSQTARGGSYGYTF. V is TRBV4-3 and J is TRBJ1-2; D is possibly TRBD1 (5 bases). This CDR3 is 16 amino acids long. Trimming removed 2 bases from V and 5 bases from J, with 18 bases in between. The germline gives CDR1 LGHNA, CDR2 YSLEER.

In regard to this clone: A read error may account for a junction end that differs from germline. In nucleotides, the CDR3 is TGTGCCAGCAGCTTGGTTCGGGGGGACAATGAGCAGTTCTTC. Its protein is CASSLVRGDNEQFF. This chain uses TRBV5-3 with TRBJ2-1, with 7 positions matching TRBD2. TRBV5-3 is placed among ORFs of uncertain function. This CDR3 contains 14 residues.

This sequence joins TRBV7-2 and TRBJ1-5; possibly TRBD1 for D (5 bases). The CDR3 totals 13 residues. V was trimmed by 4 bases and J by 6 bases, leaving 10 bases between them. The germline gives CDR1 SGHTA, CDR2 FQGNSA. As DNA, the CDR3 is TGTGCCAGCAGCTCAGGGCCCGGTCAGCCCCAGCATTTT. Its protein is CASSSGPGQPQHF.

This clone was counted once. This chain links TRBV18 with TRBJ1-4; D ambiguous. CDR3 size: 14 residues. The V end lost 2 bases, the J end lost 1 base, and 5 bases lay between the germline ends. Germline values: CDR1 KGHSH, CDR2 LQKENI. For the CDR3, the DNA is TGTGCCAGCTCACCAGGAGGAACTAATGAAAAACTGTTTTTT. The encoded protein is CASSPGGTNEKLFF.

The rearrangement links TRBV5-1 to TRBJ2-3; D remains ambiguous. Germline loops: CDR1 SGHRS, CDR2 YFSETQ. V lost 2 bases to trimming and J lost 2 bases, with 9 bases between them. This CDR3 has 14 amino acids. For the CDR3, the DNA is TGCGCCAGCAGCTTTGTCACAGACACAGATACGCAGTATTTT. Its protein product is CASSFVTDTDTQYF.

The chain carries TRBV15 and TRBJ2-7; a weak D match, TRBD2 (5 bases). Germline values: CDR1 LNHNV, CDR2 YYDKDF (reference sequence). This CDR3 contains 14 residues. V shed 5 bases and J shed 7 bases, with 18 bases lying between them. CDR3 residues: CATSSRATRREQYF. The CDR3 DNA reads as TGTGCCACCAGCTCCCGGGCTACTAGAAGAGAGCAGTACTTC.

V is TRBV5-4 and J is TRBJ1-3; D unresolved. This CDR3 is 16 amino acids long. Deletions cut 0 bases from V and 0 bases from J, with 10 bases between. Per germline, CDR1 SGHNT and CDR2 YYREEE (reference sequence). As DNA, the CDR3 is TGTGCCAGCAGCTTGGGCCCGAATGACTCTGGAAACACCATATATTTT. This encodes CASSLGPNDSGNTIYF.

The J gene is TRBJ1-3, the V gene TRBV13; D gene uncertain. The V gene lost 2 bases and the J gene lost 5 bases, with 4 bases spanning the gap. Germline V gene sequence: CDR1 PRHDT, CDR2 FYEKMQ (reference sequence). CDR3 length: 12 residues. CDR3 DNA sequence: TGTGCCAGCAGCTTACCCCGAAACACCATATATTTT. This encodes CASSLPRNTIYF.